This TCR beta chain emerged from a study of OX40 agonist ivuxolimab in advanced cancers. About the research overall: Patients received the agonistic anti-OX40 (CD134) antibody ivuxolimab. Study findings and constraints: The average count of expanded clones was higher among CD8+ T cells than among CD4+.

TCRdb's table, derived via immunoSEQ multiplex PCR, lists solely in-frame clones and lacks some. The data hold 55,000 to 70,000 clones, with 87% observed a single time. This clone has only one observation. The antigen is unknown. The CDR3 covers 14 residues. V lost 5 bases to trimming and J lost 3 bases; unmatched junction nucleotides: 7. The germline gives CDR1 MNHEY, CDR2 SMNVEV (reference sequence). This rearrangement joins TRBV27 to TRBJ2-7, with 7 positions matching TRBD1. This material consisted of CD4+ or CD8+ T cells sorted from blood, taken in a trial of the OX40 agonist ivuxolimab. This clonotype was sampled from an adult with an advanced solid tumor such as melanoma, head and neck, liver or kidney cancer. The DNA of the CDR3 is TGTGCCAGCAGTCCCTGGGACAGATTCTACGAGCAGTACTTC. It yields the protein CASSPWDRFYEQYF.